The 5 T cell receptor beta chains below all came from one sample that was sequenced in a study of blood T cell repertoires in COVID-19. Some clones are missing from TCRdb's copy, which holds only in-frame ones; the method was immunoSEQ multiplex PCR. The sample has 350,000 to 450,000 clones, roughly nine tenths seen once; the top ten hold more than 0.85%. The sequenced material came from PBMCs or T cells enriched from blood (not recorded which). The receptors derive from a woman between 40 and 55 years old who had been exposed to COVID-19.

The chain carries TRBV5-1 and TRBJ2-7, with a possible D match to TRBD1 (6 bases). This CDR3 spans 14 amino acids. Germline CDR1 is SGHRS and CDR2 is YFSETQ. V was shortened by 2 bases and J by 3 bases, with 12 bases between the two germline ends. CDR3 bases: TGCGCCAGCAGCTTATACGGACAGAACTACGAGCAGTACTTC. This codes for CASSLYGQNYEQYF. Supplemented by reference TRBV5-1 and TRBJ2-7, the full variable domain reads KAGVTQTPRYLIKTRGQQVTLSCSPISGHRSVSWYQQTPGQGLQFLFEYFSETQRNKGNFPGRFSGRQFSNSRSEMNVSTLELGDSALYLCASSLYGQNYEQYFGPGTRLTVT.

This chain connects TRBV19 to TRBJ2-2; D unclear. V was clipped by 7 bases and J by 2 bases, with 8 bases between them. Germline V gene sequence: CDR1 LNHDA, CDR2 SQIVND (reference sequence). The CDR3 spans 13 residues. CDR3 sequence: CASTEVNTGELFF. The CDR3 DNA reads as TGTGCCAGTACAGAAGTCAACACCGGGGAGCTGTTTTTT.

The chain is built from TRBV7-3 and TRBJ1-1; D remains unclear. The CDR3 runs 13 residues. Germline lookup yields CDR1 SGHTA and CDR2 FQGTGA. V lost 2 bases and J lost 1, with 5 bases in between. Written as DNA, the CDR3 is TGTGCCAGCAGCTTATATAAGAACACTGAAGCTTTCTTT. It codes for CASSLYKNTEAFF. Complete variable domain (other parts from reference TRBV7-3 and TRBJ1-1): GAGVSQTPSNKVTEKGKYVELRCDPISGHTALYWYRQSLGQGPEFLIYFQGTGAADDSGLPNDRFFAVRPEGSVSTLKIQRTERGDSAVYLCASSLYKNTEAFFGQGTRLTVV.

J is TRBJ1-1 and V is TRBV19; D remains unclear. CDR1 and CDR2 (germline): LNHDA, SQIVND (reference sequence). V was pared by 6 bases and J by 0 bases, with 5 bases between. The CDR3 contains 12 residues. This CDR3 is CASRYMNTEAFF. As DNA, the CDR3 is TGTGCCAGTAGGTACATGAACACTGAAGCTTTCTTT.

The chain has TRBV7-9 and TRBJ2-7; TRBD2 is a possible D gene (7 bases). V lost 5 bases to trimming and J lost 7 bases, with 18 bases between them. This CDR3 has 14 residues. CDR1 is SEHNR, CDR2 FQNEAQ, per germline (reference sequence). The CDR3 here is CASSPRGGGWEQYF. Here the CDR3 DNA reads TGTGCCAGCAGCCCACGCGGCGGGGGCTGGGAGCAGTACTTC.